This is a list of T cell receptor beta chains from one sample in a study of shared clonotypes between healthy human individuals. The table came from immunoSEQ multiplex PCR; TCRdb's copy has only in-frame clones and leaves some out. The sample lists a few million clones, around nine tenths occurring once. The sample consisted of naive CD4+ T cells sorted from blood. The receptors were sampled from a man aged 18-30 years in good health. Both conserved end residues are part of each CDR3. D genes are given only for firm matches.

CDR3nt: TGTGCCAGCAGCCGGGACCCTAACTATGGCTACACCTTC
CDR3aa: CASSRDPNYGYTF
d_gene: NA
v_gene: TRBV7-2
j_gene: TRBJ1-2

CDR3nt: TGTGCCAGCAGCGTGGGGACGTCTGGAAACACCATATATTTT
CDR3aa: CASSVGTSGNTIYF
d_gene: NA
v_gene: TRBV9
j_gene: TRBJ1-3

CDR3nt: TGCAGCGTTGACCGATCAGGCACAGATACGCAGTATTTT
CDR3aa: CSVDRSGTDTQYF
d_gene: NA
v_gene: TRBV29-1
j_gene: TRBJ2-3

CDR3nt: TGTGCCAGCAGTCAGCGGGTCGGGGAGCTGTTTTTT
CDR3aa: CASSQRVGELFF
d_gene: NA
v_gene: TRBV6-5
j_gene: TRBJ2-2

CDR3nt: TGTGCCAGCAGCCAATCTTCTGGGCAGGGGCGATCCTACGAGCAGTACTTC
CDR3aa: CASSQSSGQGRSYEQYF
d_gene: NA
v_gene: TRBV4-2
j_gene: TRBJ2-7

CDR3nt: TGTGCCATCAGTTCGACAGGGTTTCGGGACAATGAGCAGTTCTTC
CDR3aa: CAISSTGFRDNEQFF
d_gene: TRBD1
v_gene: TRBV10-3
j_gene: TRBJ2-1

CDR3nt: TGTGCCACCAGCAGACAGAACATGAACACTGAAGCTTTCTTT
CDR3aa: CATSRQNMNTEAFF
d_gene: NA
v_gene: TRBV15
j_gene: TRBJ1-1

CDR3nt: TGTGCCAGTAGTACGGCAGGGACGAACACCGGGGAGCTGTTTTTT
CDR3aa: CASSTAGTNTGELFF
d_gene: NA
v_gene: TRBV19
j_gene: TRBJ2-2

CDR3nt: TGCGCCAGCAGTGCGGGGCTCCAAGAGACCCAGTACTTC
CDR3aa: CASSAGLQETQYF
d_gene: NA
v_gene: TRBV10-1
j_gene: TRBJ2-5

CDR3nt: TGTGCCACCAGCAGAGTCGCGGGACTTACTGGAAACACCATATATTTT
CDR3aa: CATSRVAGLTGNTIYF
d_gene: NA
v_gene: TRBV15
j_gene: TRBJ1-3

CDR3nt: TGTGCCAGCAGCTTATCGGCAGGACTGAACATTCAGTACTTC
CDR3aa: CASSLSAGLNIQYF
d_gene: NA
v_gene: TRBV7-8
j_gene: TRBJ2-4